This T cell receptor (beta chain) was documented in a study of T cell clusters in autoimmune cytopenias. Study-wide points: Primary autoimmune cytopenia patients seemingly lacked the physiological T cell clusters found in healthy donors. Active autoimmune hepatitis patients had roughly 2.9-fold fewer exclusive TRB clusters than healthy donors. TRB repertoire shifts in secondary cytopenia and chronic lymphocytic leukemia mostly reflected lymphoma, not autoimmunity.

Remarks on this clonotype: Its antigen is not identified.

This CDR3 comprises 13 residues. Germline CDR1 is SGHTA and CDR2 is FQGNSA. Tens of thousands of genome equivalents of blood DNA were amplified for TRB. Multiplex touch-down PCR amplified TRB using TRB-A and TRB-B pools in one tube. TCRdb derives one entry per CDR3 protein from the multiplex PCR reads, leaving out DNA. Recorded for this sample: about 4,800 distinct CDR3 sequences. Sequencing was carried out using peripheral blood. V usage is TRBV7-2 and J usage is TRBJ1-5. This clonotype was sampled from a human donor with an autoimmune cytopenia or autoimmune hepatitis (not recorded which). CDR3 residues: CASSLGVGQPQHF.